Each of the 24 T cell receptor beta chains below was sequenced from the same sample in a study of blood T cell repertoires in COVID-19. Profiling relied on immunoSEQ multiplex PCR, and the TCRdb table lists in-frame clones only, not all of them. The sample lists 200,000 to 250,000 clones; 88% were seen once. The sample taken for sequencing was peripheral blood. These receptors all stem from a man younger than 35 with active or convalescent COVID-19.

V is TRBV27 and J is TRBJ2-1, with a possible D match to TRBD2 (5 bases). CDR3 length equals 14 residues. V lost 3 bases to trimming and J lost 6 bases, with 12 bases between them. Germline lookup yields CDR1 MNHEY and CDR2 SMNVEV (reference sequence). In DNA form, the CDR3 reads TGTGCCAGCAGTTTGCTAGCATGGTCCAATGAGCAGTTCTTC. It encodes CASSLLAWSNEQFF.

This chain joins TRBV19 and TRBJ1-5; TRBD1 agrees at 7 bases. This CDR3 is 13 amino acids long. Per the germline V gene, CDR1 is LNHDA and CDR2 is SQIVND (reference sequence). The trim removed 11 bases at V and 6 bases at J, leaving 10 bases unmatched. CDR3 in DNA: TGTGCCCCGACCGACAGGGTGAGTCAGCCCCAGCATTTT. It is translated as CAPTDRVSQPQHF.

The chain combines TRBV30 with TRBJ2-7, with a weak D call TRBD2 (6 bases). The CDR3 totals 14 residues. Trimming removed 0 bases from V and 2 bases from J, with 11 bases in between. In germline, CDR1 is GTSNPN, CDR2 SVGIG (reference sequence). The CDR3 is CAWSVGGIAYEQYF. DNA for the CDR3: TGTGCCTGGAGTGTCGGCGGGATCGCCTACGAGCAGTACTTC.

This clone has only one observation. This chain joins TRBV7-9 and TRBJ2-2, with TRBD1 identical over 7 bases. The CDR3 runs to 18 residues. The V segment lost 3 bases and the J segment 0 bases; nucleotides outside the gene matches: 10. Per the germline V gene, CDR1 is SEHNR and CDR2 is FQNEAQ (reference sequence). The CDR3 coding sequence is TGTGCCAGCAGCTTGAGGCAGAACCAGGGGGCGAACACCGGGGAGCTGTTTTTT. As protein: CASSLRQNQGANTGELFF.

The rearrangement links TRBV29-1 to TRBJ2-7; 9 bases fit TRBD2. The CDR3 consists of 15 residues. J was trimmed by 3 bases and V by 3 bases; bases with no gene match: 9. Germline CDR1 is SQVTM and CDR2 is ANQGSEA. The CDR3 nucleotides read TGCAGCGTTGAGAGGCGGGCTAGCGGGATCTACGAGCAGTACTTC. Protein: CSVERRASGIYEQYF.

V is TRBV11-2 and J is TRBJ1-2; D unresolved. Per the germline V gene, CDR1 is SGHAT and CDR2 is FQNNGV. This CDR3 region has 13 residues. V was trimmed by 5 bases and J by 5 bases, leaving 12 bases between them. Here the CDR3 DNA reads TGTGCCAGCAGCCAAAACACCGGGTATGGCTACACCTTC. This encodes CASSQNTGYGYTF.

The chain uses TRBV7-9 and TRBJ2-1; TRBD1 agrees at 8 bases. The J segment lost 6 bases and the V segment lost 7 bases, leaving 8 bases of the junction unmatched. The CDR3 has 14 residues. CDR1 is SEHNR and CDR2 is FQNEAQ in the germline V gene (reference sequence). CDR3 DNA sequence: TGTGCCAGCATCCAGACAGGGGTCCCCAATGAGCAGTTCTTC. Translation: CASIQTGVPNEQFF.

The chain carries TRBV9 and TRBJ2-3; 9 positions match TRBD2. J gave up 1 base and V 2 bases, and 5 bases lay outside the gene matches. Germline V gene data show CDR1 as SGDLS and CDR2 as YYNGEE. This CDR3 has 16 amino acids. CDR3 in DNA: TGTGCCAGCAGCGTGCGGGCTAGCGGGGGCACAGATACGCAGTATTTT. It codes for CASSVRASGGTDTQYF.

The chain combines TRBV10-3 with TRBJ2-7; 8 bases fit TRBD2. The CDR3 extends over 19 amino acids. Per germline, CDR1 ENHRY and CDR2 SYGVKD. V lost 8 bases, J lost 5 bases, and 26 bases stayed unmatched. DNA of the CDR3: TGTGCCATCCTCAGATCAGGGGTTGGGGGATACGGGAGGGCAAACGAGCAGTACTTC. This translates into CAILRSGVGGYGRANEQYF.

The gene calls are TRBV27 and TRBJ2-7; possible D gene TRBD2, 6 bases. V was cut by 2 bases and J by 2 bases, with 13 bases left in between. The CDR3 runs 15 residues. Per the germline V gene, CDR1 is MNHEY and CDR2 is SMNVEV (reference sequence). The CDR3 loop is CASSLASGGTYEQYF. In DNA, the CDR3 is TGTGCCAGCAGTTTAGCGTCGGGCGGGACCTACGAGCAGTACTTC.

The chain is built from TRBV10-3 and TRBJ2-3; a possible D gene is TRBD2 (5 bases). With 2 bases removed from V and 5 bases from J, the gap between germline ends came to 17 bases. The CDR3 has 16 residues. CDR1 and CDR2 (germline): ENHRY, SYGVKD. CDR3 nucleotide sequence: TGTGCCATCAGTGAGACTAGAACCCCCAACGTAGATACGCAGTATTTT. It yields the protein CAISETRTPNVDTQYF.

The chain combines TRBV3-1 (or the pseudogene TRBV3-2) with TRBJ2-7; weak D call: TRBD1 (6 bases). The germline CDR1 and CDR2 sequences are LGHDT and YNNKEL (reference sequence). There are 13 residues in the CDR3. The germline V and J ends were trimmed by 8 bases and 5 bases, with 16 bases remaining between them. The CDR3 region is CASSKAGVDEQYF. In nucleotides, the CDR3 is TGTGCCAGCTCCAAGGCAGGGGTGGACGAGCAGTACTTC.

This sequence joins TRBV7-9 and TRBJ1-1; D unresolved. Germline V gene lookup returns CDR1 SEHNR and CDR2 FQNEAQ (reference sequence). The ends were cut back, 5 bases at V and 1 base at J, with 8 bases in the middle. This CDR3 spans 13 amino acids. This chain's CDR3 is CASSRTANTEAFF. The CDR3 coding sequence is TGTGCCAGCAGCCGTACAGCGAACACTGAAGCTTTCTTT.

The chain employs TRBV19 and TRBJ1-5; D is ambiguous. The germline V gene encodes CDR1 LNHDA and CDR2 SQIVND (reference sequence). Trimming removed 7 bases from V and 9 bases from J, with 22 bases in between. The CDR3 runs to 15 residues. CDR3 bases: TGTGCCAGTACGCCCAAGCAGCGGCGGGGATCGCCCCAGCATTTT. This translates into CASTPKQRRGSPQHF.

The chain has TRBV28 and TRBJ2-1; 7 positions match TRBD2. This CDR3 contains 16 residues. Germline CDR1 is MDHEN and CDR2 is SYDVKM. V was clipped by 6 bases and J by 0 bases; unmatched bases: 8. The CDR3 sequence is CASRGREGPSYNEQFF. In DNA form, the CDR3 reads TGTGCCAGCAGAGGGAGGGAGGGACCCTCCTACAATGAGCAGTTCTTC.

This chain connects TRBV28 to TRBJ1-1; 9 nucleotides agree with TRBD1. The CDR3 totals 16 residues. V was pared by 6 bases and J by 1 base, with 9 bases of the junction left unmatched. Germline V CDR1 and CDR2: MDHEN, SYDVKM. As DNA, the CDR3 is TGTGCCAGCAGCCGACCAGGGACAGGGCCGAACACTGAAGCTTTCTTT. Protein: CASSRPGTGPNTEAFF.

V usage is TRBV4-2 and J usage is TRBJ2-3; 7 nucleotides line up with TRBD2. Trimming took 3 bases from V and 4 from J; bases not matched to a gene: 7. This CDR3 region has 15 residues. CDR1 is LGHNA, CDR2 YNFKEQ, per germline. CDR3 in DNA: TGTGCCAGCAGCCAGCGGGGGTCGCAGTCAGATACGCAGTATTTT. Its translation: CASSQRGSQSDTQYF.

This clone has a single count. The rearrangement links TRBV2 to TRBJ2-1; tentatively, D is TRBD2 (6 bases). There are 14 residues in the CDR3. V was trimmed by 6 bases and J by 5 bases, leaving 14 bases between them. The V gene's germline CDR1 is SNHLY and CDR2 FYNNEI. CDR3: CASRPSGLDNEQFF. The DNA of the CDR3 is TGTGCCAGCAGGCCTTCGGGACTCGACAATGAGCAGTTCTTC.

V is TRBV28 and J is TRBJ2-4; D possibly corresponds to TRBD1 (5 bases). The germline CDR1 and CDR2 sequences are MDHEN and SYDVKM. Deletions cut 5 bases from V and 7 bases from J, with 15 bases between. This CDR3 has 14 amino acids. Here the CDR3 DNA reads TGTGCCAGCAGTATTTCAGGGTCTTGGAACATTCAGTACTTC. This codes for CASSISGSWNIQYF.

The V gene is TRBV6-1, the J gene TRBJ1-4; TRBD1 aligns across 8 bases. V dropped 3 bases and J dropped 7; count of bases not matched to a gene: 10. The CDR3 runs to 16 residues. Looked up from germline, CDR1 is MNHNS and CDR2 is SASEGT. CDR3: CASSDVSGTGGEKLFF. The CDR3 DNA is TGTGCCAGCAGTGACGTGTCCGGGACAGGAGGTGAAAAACTGTTTTTT.

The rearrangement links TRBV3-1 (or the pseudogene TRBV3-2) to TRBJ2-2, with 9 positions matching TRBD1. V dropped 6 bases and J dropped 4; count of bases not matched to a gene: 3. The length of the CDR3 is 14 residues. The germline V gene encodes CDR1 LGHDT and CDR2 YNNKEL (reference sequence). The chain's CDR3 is CASRDRGGTGELFF. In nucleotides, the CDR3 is TGTGCCAGCAGGGACAGGGGAGGCACCGGGGAGCTGTTTTTT.

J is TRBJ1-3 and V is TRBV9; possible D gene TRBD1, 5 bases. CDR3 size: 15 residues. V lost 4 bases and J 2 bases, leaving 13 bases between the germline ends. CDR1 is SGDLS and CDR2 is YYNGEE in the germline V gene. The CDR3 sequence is CASSTTADTGNTIYF. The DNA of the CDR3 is TGTGCCAGCAGCACGACAGCCGATACTGGAAACACCATATATTTT.

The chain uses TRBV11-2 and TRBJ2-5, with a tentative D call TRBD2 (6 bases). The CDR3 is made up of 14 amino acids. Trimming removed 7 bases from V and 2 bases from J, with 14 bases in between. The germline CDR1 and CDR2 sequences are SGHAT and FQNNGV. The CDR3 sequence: CASTGGLPQETQYF. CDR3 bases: TGTGCCAGCACGGGTGGACTACCACAAGAGACCCAGTACTTC.

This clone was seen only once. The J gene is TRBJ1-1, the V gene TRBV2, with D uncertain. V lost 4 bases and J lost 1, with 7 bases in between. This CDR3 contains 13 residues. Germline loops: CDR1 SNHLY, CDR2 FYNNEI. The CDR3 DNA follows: TGTGCCAGCAGTGGAGACAAGAACACTGAAGCTTTCTTT. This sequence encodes CASSGDKNTEAFF.